This TCR beta chain derives from a study of graft-versus-host responses after intestinal transplantation. Note on this clone: Its specificity is unknown.

The table came from immunoSEQ multiplex PCR; TCRdb's copy has only in-frame clones and leaves some out. Of some 100,000 clones in the sample, 80% to 95% are singletons; the top ten hold approximately 0.064%. Study-level points and caveats: Early after transplant, HvG clones declined as circulating GvH clones peaked.

The length of the CDR3 is 15 residues. The V end was cut by 0 bases, the J end by 5 bases, with 13 bases between. Germline loops: CDR1 SGDLS, CDR2 YYNGEE. The rearrangement uses TRBV9 and TRBJ2-3, with D possibly being TRBD2 (7 bases). The material sequenced was unstimulated CD8+ T cells sorted from spleen or lymph node cells, taken before transplant. This sequence originates from a human donor who was the organ donor for an intestinal transplant. As DNA, the CDR3 is TGTGCCAGCAGCGTAGTGGGGGGGGCCGTAGATACGCAGTATTTT. Its translation is CASSVVGGAVDTQYF. The whole variable domain, filled in from reference TRBV9 and TRBJ2-3, reads DSGVTQTPKHLITATGQRVTLRCSPRSGDLSVYWYQQSLDQGLQFLIQYYNGEERAKGNILERFSAQQFPDLHSELNLSSLELGDSALYFCASSVVGGAVDTQYFGPGTRLTVL.